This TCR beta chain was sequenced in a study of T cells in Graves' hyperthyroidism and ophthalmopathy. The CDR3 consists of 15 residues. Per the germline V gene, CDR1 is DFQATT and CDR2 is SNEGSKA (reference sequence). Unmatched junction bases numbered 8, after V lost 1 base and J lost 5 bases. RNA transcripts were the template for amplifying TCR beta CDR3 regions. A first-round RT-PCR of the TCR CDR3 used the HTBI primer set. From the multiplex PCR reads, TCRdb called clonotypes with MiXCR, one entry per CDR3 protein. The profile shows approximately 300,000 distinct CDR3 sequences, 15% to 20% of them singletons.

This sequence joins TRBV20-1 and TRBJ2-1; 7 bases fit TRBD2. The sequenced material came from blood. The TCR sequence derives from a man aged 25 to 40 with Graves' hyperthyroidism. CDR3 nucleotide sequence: TGCAGTGCTAGAGGCGGTCTAGCGGCCGACAATGAGCAGTTCTTC. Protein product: CSARGGLAADNEQFF.